These 23 T cell receptor beta chains originate from one sample sequenced in a study of cytomegalovirus exposure and HLA in healthy donors. 60 Vbeta and 13 Jbeta primers were used in PCR. Sequencing used immunoSEQ multiplex PCR; TCRdb keeps in-frame clones, though not all of them. This table has 150,000 to 200,000 clones, around 77% appearing once. The sequencing input was PBMCs. Receptor source: a woman in her thirties or forties in good health and CMV-seronegative.

The chain employs TRBV5-1 and TRBJ2-3, with TRBD2 identical over 8 bases. The V and J ends lost 5 bases and 0 bases, in that order; junction bases with no gene match: 5. The CDR3 runs to 15 residues. CDR1 is SGHRS and CDR2 is YFSETQ in the germline V gene. DNA for the CDR3: TGCGCCAGCAGAAGCGGGGGAACTAGCACAGATACGCAGTATTTT. This translates into CASRSGGTSTDTQYF.

This chain links TRBV6-4 with TRBJ1-1; D may be TRBD1 (6 bases). V lost 5 bases to trimming and J lost 1 base, with 11 bases between them. The CDR3 runs to 14 residues. Germline CDR1 reads MRHNA; CDR2 reads SNTAGT. The CDR3 nucleotides read TGTGCCAGCAGTCGGGGACAAGGGAACACTGAAGCTTTCTTT. Its translation is CASSRGQGNTEAFF.

The gene calls are TRBV5-4 and TRBJ2-7; 7 bases fit TRBD2. The CDR3 has 13 residues. Germline CDR1 is SGHNT and CDR2 is YYREEE (reference sequence). V dropped 3 bases and J dropped 5; count of bases not matched to a gene: 5. The CDR3 nucleotides read TGTGCCAGCAGCTGGGAGGGCCGCCACGAGCAGTACTTC. It specifies CASSWEGRHEQYF.

The CDR3 region has the DNA TGTGCCAGCAGTTTCAGGGGGCTGGGCACCGGGGAGCTGTTTTTT. This encodes CASSFRGLGTGELFF. J is TRBJ2-2 and V is TRBV28, with TRBD1 matching 8 bases. Germline loops: CDR1 MDHEN, CDR2 SYDVKM. The CDR3 extends over 15 amino acids. Trimming cost V 3 bases and J 4 bases; bases outside gene matches: 4.

This clone was found a few times. This rearrangement joins TRBV2 to TRBJ1-3, with TRBD1 as a possible D gene (6 bases). The CDR3 consists of 17 residues. The germline V and J ends were trimmed by 2 bases and 0 bases, with 14 bases remaining between them. Germline V gene sequence: CDR1 SNHLY, CDR2 FYNNEI. The CDR3, as DNA: TGTGCCAGCAGTGAACTTGGCCTGGGACACTCTGGAAACACCATATATTTT. Protein product: CASSELGLGHSGNTIYF.

About this clone itself: At one end, the junction sequence differs from germline, possibly due to a read error. V gene TRBV6-1 combines with J gene TRBJ1-1; the D gene is possibly TRBD1 (5 bases). This CDR3 contains 12 residues. Per the germline V gene, CDR1 is MNHNS and CDR2 is SASEGT. DNA for the CDR3: TGTGCCAGCACTGAACGGGGGACTGAAGCTTTCTTT. This codes for CASTERGTEAFF.

This clone turned up a few times. V gene TRBV25-1 combines with J gene TRBJ1-5; 9 positions match TRBD1. The CDR3 spans 15 residues. CDR1 is MGHDK and CDR2 is SYGVNS in the germline V gene. After removal of 6 bases from V and 5 bases from J, the junction contained 8 bases not matched to a gene. CDR3 protein: CASSDAGQGHQPQHF. The CDR3 nucleotides are TGTGCCAGCAGCGACGCGGGACAGGGACATCAGCCCCAGCATTTT.

The rearrangement joins TRBV7-8 to TRBJ2-7; 7 nucleotides line up with TRBD2. The V segment lost 5 bases and the J segment 5 bases; nucleotides outside the gene matches: 15. The length of the CDR3 is 16 residues. Germline CDR1 SGHVS, CDR2 FQNEAQ. The CDR3 sequence: CASSPTGSGGPNEQYF. CDR3 in DNA: TGTGCCAGCAGCCCTACCGGGTCGGGAGGTCCCAACGAGCAGTACTTC.

This chain joins TRBV9 and TRBJ1-3; 10 bases are a match to TRBD1. There are 17 residues in the CDR3. V trimming: 3 bases; J trimming: 2 bases; junction bases outside the gene matches: 8. CDR1 and CDR2 (germline): SGDLS, YYNGEE. Written as DNA, the CDR3 is TGTGCCAGCAGCGCCTGGGACAGGGGCGCAACTGGAAACACCATATATTTT. Protein: CASSAWDRGATGNTIYF.

This chain uses TRBV6-6 with TRBJ2-3; 7 bases map to TRBD1. V shed 2 bases and J 2 bases; nucleotides not matched to a gene: 4. CDR1 is MNHNY and CDR2 is SVGAGI in the germline V gene (reference sequence). This CDR3 region has 15 residues. The CDR3 DNA reads TGTGCCAGCAGTTACCCTGGGACAGCCACAGATACGCAGTATTTT. It encodes CASSYPGTATDTQYF.

Only one count was recorded for this clone. One end of the junction varies from germline; a read error may be responsible. The gene calls are TRBV28 and TRBJ1-2; D not certain. CDR3 size: 10 residues. Germline values: CDR1 MDHEN, CDR2 SYDVKM. The CDR3 nucleotides read TGTGCCAGCACAGGTTATCATCCTCACTTC. The encoded protein is CASTGYHPHF.

The chain links TRBV27 to TRBJ1-5; D unclear. Germline CDR1 is MNHEY and CDR2 is SMNVEV (reference sequence). The CDR3 is made up of 15 amino acids. V lost 4 bases to trimming and J lost 2 bases, with 12 bases between them. The CDR3 DNA reads as TGTGCCAGCAGTTCCCAGGATGGCGGCAATCAGCCCCAGCATTTT. The encoded protein is CASSSQDGGNQPQHF.

This chain connects TRBV5-1 to TRBJ2-7; weak D call: TRBD2 (6 bases). V lost 2 bases and J 4 bases, leaving 7 bases between the germline ends. The germline CDR1 and CDR2 sequences are SGHRS and YFSETQ. The CDR3 length is 12 residues. In nucleotides, the CDR3 is TGCGCCAGCAGCTTCGGAGGGTACGAGCAGTACTTC. It encodes CASSFGGYEQYF.

The chain employs TRBV2 and TRBJ1-2; D perhaps matches TRBD1 (6 bases). Trimming took off 3 bases at V and 5 bases at J, with 16 bases between the two ends. This CDR3 has 15 residues. Per germline, CDR1 SNHLY and CDR2 FYNNEI. CDR3 amino acids: CASSDGVRGGYGYTF. CDR3 DNA: TGTGCCAGCAGTGATGGGGTCAGGGGAGGGTATGGCTACACCTTC. Full variable domain (rest looked up from reference TRBV2 and TRBJ1-2): EPEVTQTPSHQVTQMGQEVILRCVPISNHLYFYWYRQILGQKVEFLVSFYNNEISEKSEIFDDQFSVERPDGSNFTLKIRSTKLEDSAMYFCASSDGVRGGYGYTFGSGTRLTVV.

The rearrangement links TRBV19 to TRBJ2-7; D possibly corresponds to TRBD2 (5 bases). Germline V lookup: CDR1 LNHDA, CDR2 SQIVND (reference sequence). CDR3 length: 17 residues. Trimming left V 7 bases short and J 0 bases short, with 22 bases between. For the CDR3, the DNA is TGTGCCAGTATCAAAGCGGACCCCGACTGCCGCTCCTACGAGCAGTACTTC. Its protein product is CASIKADPDCRSYEQYF.

The J gene is TRBJ2-2, the V gene TRBV12-5; 8 bases map to TRBD2. Germline V gives CDR1 LGHNT, CDR2 FRNRAP. V lost 0 bases, J lost 6 bases, and 0 bases stayed unmatched. This CDR3 is 14 amino acids long. CDR3 protein: CASGLVAGAGELFF. For the CDR3, the DNA is TGTGCTAGTGGTTTGGTAGCGGGAGCCGGGGAGCTGTTTTTT.

Only a few counts were recorded for this clone. This chain uses TRBV10-3 with TRBJ2-7; TRBD2 matches 14 bases. Germline CDR1 is ENHRY and CDR2 is SYGVKD. Trimming at V came to 5 bases and at J to 2 bases, leaving 14 bases not matched to a gene. CDR3 size: 19 residues. The CDR3 nucleotides read TGTGCCATCAGTTCCAGGACTAGCGGGAGGTATCAAGATCCCTACGAGCAGTACTTC. Protein sequence: CAISSRTSGRYQDPYEQYF.

The rearrangement links TRBV5-8 to TRBJ2-1, with 7 bases aligning to TRBD2. Looked up from germline, CDR1 is SGHTS and CDR2 is YDEGEE. V gave up 1 base and J gave up 9 bases; unmatched junction bases: 13. The CDR3 consists of 16 residues. In DNA form, the CDR3 reads TGTGCCAGCAGCTTGTACCGGGAGGACGTGACGGGTGAGCAGTTCTTC. It codes for CASSLYREDVTGEQFF.

The genes are TRBV30 and TRBJ1-3, with D hard to call. The V gene's germline CDR1 is GTSNPN and CDR2 SVGIG (reference sequence). V lost 4 bases and J 0 bases, leaving 7 bases between the germline ends. The CDR3 is made up of 13 amino acids. The CDR3 reads CAWKLSSGNTIYF. The CDR3 nucleotides are TGTGCCTGGAAACTGAGCTCTGGAAACACCATATATTTT. The full variable domain, rest sourced from reference TRBV30 and TRBJ1-3, is SQTIHQWPATLVQPVGSPLSLECTVEGTSNPNLYWYRQAAGRGLQLLFYSVGIGQISSEVPQNLSASRPQDRQFILSSKKLLLSDSGFYLCAWKLSSGNTIYFGEGSWLTVV.

This sequence joins TRBV18 and TRBJ1-1; the D is unclear. The CDR3 consists of 15 residues. Germline loops: CDR1 KGHSH, CDR2 LQKENI. V lost 6 bases to trimming and J lost 8 bases, with 22 bases between them. The CDR3 sequence: CASSPEGNSKVEAFF. CDR3 in DNA: TGTGCCAGCTCGCCCGAGGGAAATAGTAAGGTCGAAGCTTTCTTT.

This clone was seen only once. This chain uses TRBV30 with TRBJ1-1; D not certain. The CDR3 runs 15 residues. With 0 bases removed from V and 1 base from J, the gap between germline ends came to 12 bases. Germline V lookup: CDR1 GTSNPN, CDR2 SVGIG (reference sequence). The CDR3 region has the DNA TGTGCCTGGAGTGTAGAGTCCCACGGGAACACTGAAGCTTTCTTT. Protein: CAWSVESHGNTEAFF.

J is TRBJ2-7 and V is TRBV6-5; D possibly corresponds to TRBD2 (6 bases). V lost 0 bases, J lost 4 bases, and 10 bases lay in between. Germline loops: CDR1 MNHEY, CDR2 SVGAGI. This CDR3 is built from 14 residues. The CDR3 spells CASSYSGLEYEQYF. The DNA of the CDR3 is TGTGCCAGCAGTTACTCGGGACTCGAATACGAGCAGTACTTC.

This clone was seen only a few times. The J gene is TRBJ2-7, the V gene TRBV27; the match to TRBD1 covers 7 bases. The CDR3 consists of 13 residues. The germline gives CDR1 MNHEY, CDR2 SMNVEV (reference sequence). The V and J ends lost 6 bases and 5 bases, in that order; junction bases with no gene match: 7. This chain's CDR3 is CASRTRQGNEQYF. The CDR3 nucleotides are TGTGCCAGCAGAACACGACAGGGAAACGAGCAGTACTTC.